A selection of T cell receptor beta chains follows, all from one sample in a study of T cells after yellow fever vaccination. TCRdb re-derived calls from the 5' RACE reads in MiXCR, one entry per CDR3 protein. Among about 130,000 distinct CDR3 sequences, more than 6.5% were seen once, and the ten largest hold more than 0.6%. Sequencing used CD4+ T cells sorted from PBMCs, obtained 10 days after the yellow fever booster vaccination. The receptors originated from a young man who received the YFV17D yellow fever vaccine. CDR3s include the opening cysteine and the closing phenylalanine or tryptophan. D genes are given only for firm matches. Part of the rows lack a size; the others show once, few, many or a class for expanded clones.

j_call clone_size d_call v_call cdr3_nt cdr3_aa
TRBJ1-2 few TRBD1 TRBV10-3 TGTGCCATCAGTGTAGGACAGGGAGAGGTAGGCTACACCTTC CAISVGQGEVGYTF
TRBJ1-2 - TRBD1 TRBV3-1 TGTGCCAGCAGCACTCGCCCGGGACAGCCACTGGTGGACTATGGCTACACCTTC CASSTRPGQPLVDYGYTF
TRBJ1-1 many - TRBV6-5 TGTGCCAGCAGTTACTCCAGTACCGTGAACACTGAAGCTTTCTTT CASSYSSTVNTEAFF
TRBJ2-1 many TRBD2 TRBV9 TGTGCCAGCGCCGGTAGCGGGTCCTACAATGAGCAGTTCTTC CASAGSGSYNEQFF
TRBJ2-5 many - TRBV20-1 TGCAGTGCTAGCCCTTTAACAGGGGAGGGGGAGACCCAGTACTTC CSASPLTGEGETQYF
TRBJ2-1 few TRBD2 TRBV30 TGTGCCTGGAGTAAGCGGGAGAATGAGCAGTTCTTC CAWSKRENEQFF
TRBJ1-2 many TRBD1 TRBV7-2 TGTGCCAGCAGCTTCCGGGACAGGGGGTCTGGCTACACCTTC CASSFRDRGSGYTF
TRBJ2-7 many - TRBV20-1 TGCAGTGCTAGCGGGCCAAGCTCCTACGAGCAGTACTTC CSASGPSSYEQYF
TRBJ2-5 many - TRBV14 TGTGCCAGCAGCCAGGCAGCGAAGACCCAGTACTTC CASSQAAKTQYF
TRBJ2-7 many TRBD1 TRBV6-5 TGTGCCAACTGGACAGGATCCTACGAGCAGTACTTC CANWTGSYEQYF
TRBJ2-1 many - TRBV24-1 TGTGCCACCAGGGGGACCTCGCACAATGAGCAGTTCTTC CATRGTSHNEQFF
TRBJ2-7 - - TRBV20-1 TGCTGTGCTAGAGCAGACTCCTACGAGCAGTACTTC CCARADSYEQYF
TRBJ1-2 many - TRBV20-1 TGCAGTGCTGCTAACTATGGCTACACCTTC CSAANYGYTF
TRBJ1-2 many - TRBV7-2 TGTGCCAGCAGCTCCCGAGTACGGTTTTCTAACTATGGCTACACCTTC CASSSRVRFSNYGYTF
TRBJ2-6 many - TRBV4-1 TGCGCCAGCAGCCAAGAGGGCGGGGTAGGGGCCAACGTCCTGACTTTC CASSQEGGVGANVLTF
TRBJ2-1 many - TRBV6-1 TGTGCCAGCAGTCCTATAGGACACAGAAACAATGAGCAGTTCTTC CASSPIGHRNNEQFF
TRBJ2-1 few - TRBV5-1 TGCGCCAGCAGCTGGATGGGGGAGCCGCGGGCCAATGAGCAGTTCTTC CASSWMGEPRANEQFF
TRBJ2-1 many TRBD1 TRBV6-2/TRBV6-3 TGTGCCAGCACCCCCAGGGGGACGAATAATGAGCAGTTCTTC CASTPRGTNNEQFF
TRBJ2-7 many - TRBV28 TGTGCCAGCACGACCCTGAAGAACGAGCAGTACTTC CASTTLKNEQYF
TRBJ1-2 few - TRBV12-3/TRBV12-4 TGTGCCAGTTCGTCCGCCCCGATGGGAGGCTACACCTTC CASSSAPMGGYTF
TRBJ2-3 many - TRBV5-1 TGCGCCAGCAGTCTAGGGATATACACAGATACGCAGTATTTT CASSLGIYTDTQYF
TRBJ2-3 many - TRBV29-1 TGCAGCGTTGAAGTGCGGTCTCCCACAGATACGCAGTATTTT CSVEVRSPTDTQYF
TRBJ2-1 many - TRBV7-2 TGTGCCAGCCTTTTAAATGGGTACAATGAGCAGTTCTTC CASLLNGYNEQFF
TRBJ2-3 many - TRBV18 TGTGCCAGCTCACCGGGAACAGATACGCAGTATTTT CASSPGTDTQYF
TRBJ2-1 many TRBD2 TRBV5-6 TGTGCCAGCAGCCCCCAAGGGAGTCGTGGACTAGCGGGAGGGCGTGAGCAGTTCTTC CASSPQGSRGLAGGREQFF
TRBJ2-1 many TRBD2 TRBV29-1 TGCAGCGTTTCCGGGAGGGGGGCCTACAATGAGCAGTTCTTC CSVSGRGAYNEQFF
TRBJ1-6 many - TRBV7-8 TGTGCCAGCAGCTTTCAAGGGACTGCAAATTCACCCCTCCACTTT CASSFQGTANSPLHF
TRBJ2-3 many TRBD1 TRBV7-2 TGTGCCAGCAGCTTAGCCGTGACAGGGGGCACAGATACGCAGTATTTT CASSLAVTGGTDTQYF
TRBJ2-2 few TRBD1 TRBV11-1 TGTGCCAGCAGGCCTCATCTCCGGGACAGGTCGAACACCGGGGAGCTGTTTTTT CASRPHLRDRSNTGELFF
TRBJ2-1 many - TRBV27 TGTGCCAGCAGTCCCCCCCCGAACTACAATGAGCAGTTCTTC CASSPPPNYNEQFF
TRBJ2-7 many TRBD1 TRBV10-2 TGCGCCAGCACAACAAGACAGGGGACCTACGAGCAGTACTTC CASTTRQGTYEQYF
TRBJ1-2 many TRBD1 TRBV7-2 TGTGCCAGCAGCCAGGGGGTTCGCTATGGCTACACCTTC CASSQGVRYGYTF
TRBJ2-1 many - TRBV6-1 TGTGCCAGCAGTGCCTCTACCGGGACTCTTTACAATGAGCAGTTCTTC CASSASTGTLYNEQFF
TRBJ1-2 many - TRBV7-2 TGTGCCAGCAGCTTAGCGCGGGGCAGCTATGGCTACACCTTC CASSLARGSYGYTF
TRBJ2-1 many TRBD2 TRBV7-9 TGTGCCAGCAGCTTGGGACTAGCGGACGCCCGGGAGTTCTTC CASSLGLADAREFF
TRBJ2-7 many - TRBV18 TGTGCCAGCTCACCATTTGACATGTCGACGACGGGAGAGCAGTACTTC CASSPFDMSTTGEQYF
TRBJ1-4 few TRBD1 TRBV7-8 TGTGCCAGCAGCTTAGAGGGACAGGGAGGTGAAAAACTGTTTTTT CASSLEGQGGEKLFF
TRBJ1-4 many - TRBV10-3 TGTGCCATCACGGGCAGGGAAGGAGAAAAACTGTTTTTT CAITGREGEKLFF
TRBJ1-3 few TRBD1 TRBV7-8 TGTGCCAGCAGCTCCGGGACAGGACGCGGTGGAAACACCATATATTTT CASSSGTGRGGNTIYF
TRBJ2-4 many - TRBV20-1 TGCAGTGCTAGAGTAAGGGACATTCAGTACTTC CSARVRDIQYF
TRBJ2-2 many - TRBV3-1 TGTGCCAGCAGCCAAGGGGGGAACACCGGGGAGCTGTTTTTT CASSQGGNTGELFF
TRBJ2-5 - - TRBV11-2 TGTGCCAGCAGCTTCTGGGGGGAAGAGACCCAGTACTTC CASSFWGEETQYF
TRBJ1-1 many - TRBV9 TGTGCCAGCAGCCCTGGGGCCCTGAACACTGAAGCTTTCTTT CASSPGALNTEAFF
TRBJ1-1 many TRBD1 TRBV20-1 TGCAGTGCTTTATCCGGGACAGGGATAAACACTGAAGCTTTCTTT CSALSGTGINTEAFF
TRBJ2-5 few - TRBV4-3 TGCGCCAGCAGCCAAGAACCGGGAGTAGAGACCCAGTACTTC CASSQEPGVETQYF
TRBJ1-1 many - TRBV7-9 TGTGCCAGCAGCTTATTCCGTGGCACTGAAGCTTTCTTT CASSLFRGTEAFF
TRBJ2-7 many TRBD2 TRBV12-3/TRBV12-4 TGTGCCAGCAAAGGGGGACTAGCGGGAACATACGAGCAGTACTTC CASKGGLAGTYEQYF
TRBJ1-5 many - TRBV6-2/TRBV6-3 TGTGCCAGCAGTTACTTTGGATCGAAACAGCCCCAGCATTTT CASSYFGSKQPQHF
TRBJ2-7 - - TRBV24-1 TGTGCCACCAGCGCCGGTTTTACGGGAGCCGAGCAGTACTTC CATSAGFTGAEQYF
TRBJ2-1 many TRBD2 TRBV5-6 TGTGCCAGCAGCATGAGGCCAGCGGGGGTTAATGAGCAGTTCTTC CASSMRPAGVNEQFF
TRBJ2-3 many - TRBV20-1 TGCAGTGTTGTAGCTTCTGGAGATACGCAGTATTTT CSVVASGDTQYF